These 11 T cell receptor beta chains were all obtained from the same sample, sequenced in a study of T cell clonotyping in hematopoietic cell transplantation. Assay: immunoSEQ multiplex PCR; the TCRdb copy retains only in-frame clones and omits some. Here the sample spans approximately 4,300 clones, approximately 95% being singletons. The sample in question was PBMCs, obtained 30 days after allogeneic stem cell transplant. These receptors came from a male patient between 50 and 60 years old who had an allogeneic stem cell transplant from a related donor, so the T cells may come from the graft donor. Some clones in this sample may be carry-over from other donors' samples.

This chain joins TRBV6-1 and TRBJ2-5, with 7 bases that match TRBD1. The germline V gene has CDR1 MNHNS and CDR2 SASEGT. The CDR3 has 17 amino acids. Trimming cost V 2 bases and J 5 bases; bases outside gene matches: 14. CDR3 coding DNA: TGTGCCAGCAGTGAATGGTTCGGGACAGCCGACGGGGAGACCCAGTACTTC. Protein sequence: CASSEWFGTADGETQYF.

In DNA, the CDR3 is TGTGCCAGTAGTATAATGTGGACACAAACCTACGAGCAGTACTTC. Encoded protein: CASSIMWTQTYEQYF. The V and J genes are TRBV19 and TRBJ2-7; D perhaps matches TRBD1 (5 bases). From germline, CDR1 is LNHDA and CDR2 SQIVND (reference sequence). Trimming left V 2 bases short and J 2 bases short, with 13 bases between. The CDR3 consists of 15 residues. Together with reference TRBV19 and TRBJ2-7, the CDR3 gives the full variable domain: DGGITQSPKYLFRKEGQNVTLSCEQNLNHDAMYWYRQDPGQGLRLIYYSQIVNDFQKGDIAEGYSVSREKKESFPLTVTSAQKNPTAFYLCASSIMWTQTYEQYFGPGTRLTVT.

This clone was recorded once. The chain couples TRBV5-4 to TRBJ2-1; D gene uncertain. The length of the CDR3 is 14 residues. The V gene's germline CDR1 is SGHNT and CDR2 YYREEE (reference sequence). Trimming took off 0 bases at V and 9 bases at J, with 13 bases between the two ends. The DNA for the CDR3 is TGTGCCAGCAGCTTGGCCGTGGCGGATAGTGAGCAGTTCTTC. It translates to CASSLAVADSEQFF.

The CDR3 sequence: CASSPWTGVGETQYF. The CDR3, as DNA: TGTGCCAGCAGCCCCTGGACAGGGGTGGGTGAGACCCAGTACTTC. The chain couples TRBV7-3 to TRBJ2-5; 9 bases fit TRBD1. The CDR3 extends over 15 amino acids. V gave up 5 bases and J gave up 5 bases; unmatched junction bases: 9. CDR1 SGHTA and CDR2 FQGTGA come from the germline V gene.

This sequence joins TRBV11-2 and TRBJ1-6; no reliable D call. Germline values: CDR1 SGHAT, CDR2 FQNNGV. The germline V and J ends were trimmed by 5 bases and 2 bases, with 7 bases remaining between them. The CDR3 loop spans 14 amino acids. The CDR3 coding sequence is TGTGCCAGCAGCCCCGGCCCCTATAATTCACCCCTCCACTTT. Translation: CASSPGPYNSPLHF.

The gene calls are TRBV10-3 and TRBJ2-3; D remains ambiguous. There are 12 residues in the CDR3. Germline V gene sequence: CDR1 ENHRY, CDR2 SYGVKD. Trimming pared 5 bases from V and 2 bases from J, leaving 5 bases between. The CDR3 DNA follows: TGTGCCATCAGTTTAGACACAGATACGCAGTATTTT. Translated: CAISLDTDTQYF.

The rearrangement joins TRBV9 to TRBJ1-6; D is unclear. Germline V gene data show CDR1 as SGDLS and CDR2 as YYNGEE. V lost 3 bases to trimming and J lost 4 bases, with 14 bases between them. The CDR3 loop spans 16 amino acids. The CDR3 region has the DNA TGTGCCAGCAGCGCTGTGGGTGAAGGGTATAATTCACCCCTCCACTTT. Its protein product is CASSAVGEGYNSPLHF. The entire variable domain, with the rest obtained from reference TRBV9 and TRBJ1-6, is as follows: DSGVTQTPKHLITATGQRVTLRCSPRSGDLSVYWYQQSLDQGLQFLIQYYNGEERAKGNILERFSAQQFPDLHSELNLSSLELGDSALYFCASSAVGEGYNSPLHFGNGTRLTVT.

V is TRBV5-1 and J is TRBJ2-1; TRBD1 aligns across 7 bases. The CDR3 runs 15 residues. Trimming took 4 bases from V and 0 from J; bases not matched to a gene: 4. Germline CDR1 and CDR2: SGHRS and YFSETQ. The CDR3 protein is CASSRAGGSYNEQFF. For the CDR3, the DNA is TGCGCCAGCAGCCGGGCAGGGGGCTCCTACAATGAGCAGTTCTTC.

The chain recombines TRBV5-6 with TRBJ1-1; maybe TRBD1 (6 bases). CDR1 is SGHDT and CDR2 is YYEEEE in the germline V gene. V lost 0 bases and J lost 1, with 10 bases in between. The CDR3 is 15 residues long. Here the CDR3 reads CASSLEIRGNTEAFF. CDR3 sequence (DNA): TGTGCCAGCAGCTTGGAGATCAGGGGGAACACTGAAGCTTTCTTT.

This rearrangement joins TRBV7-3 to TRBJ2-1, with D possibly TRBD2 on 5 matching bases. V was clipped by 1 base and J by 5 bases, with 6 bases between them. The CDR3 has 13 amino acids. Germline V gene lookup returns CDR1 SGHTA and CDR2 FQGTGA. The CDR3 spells CASSLIGDNEQFF. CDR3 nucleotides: TGTGCCAGCAGCTTAATCGGGGACAATGAGCAGTTCTTC.

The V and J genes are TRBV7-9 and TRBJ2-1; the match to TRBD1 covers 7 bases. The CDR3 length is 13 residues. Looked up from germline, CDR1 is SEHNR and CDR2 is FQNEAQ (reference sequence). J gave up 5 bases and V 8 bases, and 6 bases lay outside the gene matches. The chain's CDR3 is CASEQGSNNEQFF. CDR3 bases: TGTGCCAGCGAACAGGGGAGTAACAATGAGCAGTTCTTC.